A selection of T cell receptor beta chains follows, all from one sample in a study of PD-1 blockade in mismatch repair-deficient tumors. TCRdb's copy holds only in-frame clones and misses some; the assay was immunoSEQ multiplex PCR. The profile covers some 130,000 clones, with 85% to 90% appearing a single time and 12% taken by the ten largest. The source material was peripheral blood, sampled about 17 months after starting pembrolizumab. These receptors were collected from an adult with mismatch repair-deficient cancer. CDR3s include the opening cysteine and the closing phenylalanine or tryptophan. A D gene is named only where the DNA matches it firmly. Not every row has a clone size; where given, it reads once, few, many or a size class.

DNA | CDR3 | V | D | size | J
TGCGCCAGCAGCCAAGAGGGGGTGCAAGAGACCCAGTACTTC | CASSQEGVQETQYF | TRBV4-1 | NA | NA | TRBJ2-5
TGTGCCAGCAGTTTTAAGTCTAGCTACGAGCAGTACTTC | CASSFKSSYEQYF | TRBV28 | NA | NA | TRBJ2-7
TGTGCCAGCAGTGAAAATATGGGGCTGCAGCCCCAGCATTTT | CASSENMGLQPQHF | TRBV6-1 | NA | NA | TRBJ1-5
TGTGCCAGCAGCCGTCTGCAGGGGGTCTATGGCTACACCTTC | CASSRLQGVYGYTF | TRBV7-2 | TRBD1 | NA | TRBJ1-2
TGTGCCAGCAGCTTTAATGGTTATGGCTACACCTTC | CASSFNGYGYTF | TRBV2 | NA | NA | TRBJ1-2
TGTGCCAGCAGCTTAGTGGAGGGCAGGGCCGAGCAGTACTTC | CASSLVEGRAEQYF | TRBV7-9 | NA | NA | TRBJ2-7
TGTGCCAGCAGCTCCACAGGGTTTGGCGAGCAGTACTTC | CASSSTGFGEQYF | TRBV7-6 | NA | NA | TRBJ2-7
TGTGCCAGCGGGGAGACAGGGAGCACCATATATTTT | CASGETGSTIYF | TRBV7-9 | TRBD1 | NA | TRBJ1-3
TGCGCCAGCAGCTTGGACGGGGGATATCAGCCCCAGCATTTT | CASSLDGGYQPQHF | TRBV5-1 | NA | few | TRBJ1-5
TGTGCCAGCAGTGAAGGCCCCGATCGACGTTACGGCTACACCTTC | CASSEGPDRRYGYTF | TRBV6-1 | NA | few | TRBJ1-2
TGTGCCAGCTCACTGGTTGAGGCAGGGGATCAGCCCCAGCATTTT | CASSLVEAGDQPQHF | TRBV18 | NA | few | TRBJ1-5
TGTGCCAGCACCGCAGGGGAACGTGGCTACACCTTC | CASTAGERGYTF | TRBV6-5 | NA | NA | TRBJ1-2
TGCGCCAGCAGTACCGGGACTAGCGGGAGTGGGCGGTTCTTC | CASSTGTSGSGRFF | TRBV5-1 | TRBD2 | NA | TRBJ2-1
TGCGCCAGCAGCCAAGATCAAGGGACTCTGGCGACCACAGATACGCAGTATTTT | CASSQDQGTLATTDTQYF | TRBV4-1 | NA | NA | TRBJ2-3
TGCGCCAGCAGTGAACACGGGACAGAGTACAATGAGCAGTTCTTC | CASSEHGTEYNEQFF | TRBV4-1 | TRBD1 | NA | TRBJ2-1
TGTGCCAGTACCTTCGGACCTACCTACGAGCAGTACTTC | CASTFGPTYEQYF | TRBV6-1 | NA | NA | TRBJ2-7
TGCGCCAGCAGCCAAATTATGAGCGGACCCCACCTAGAGCAGTACTTC | CASSQIMSGPHLEQYF | TRBV4-1 | NA | NA | TRBJ2-7
TGTGCCAGCAGGCGACTAGCCAACACCGGGGAGCTGTTTTTT | CASRRLANTGELFF | TRBV14 | TRBD2 | NA | TRBJ2-2
TGTGCCAGCAGCGTCGGAGTCACGACAGCCCACTTGAACATCTACGAGCAGTACTTC | CASSVGVTTAHLNIYEQYF | TRBV9 | NA | NA | TRBJ2-7
TGCAGCGTTGGACAGGGTGGCGAAGCTTTCTTT | CSVGQGGEAFF | TRBV29-1 | TRBD1 | NA | TRBJ1-1
TGTGCCAGTAGTCCCGGGACTAGTAATACAGATACGCAGTATTTT | CASSPGTSNTDTQYF | TRBV19 | TRBD2 | NA | TRBJ2-3
TGCAGCGTTGAGATGGGTGATGGCACTGAAGCTTTCTTT | CSVEMGDGTEAFF | TRBV29-1 | NA | NA | TRBJ1-1
TGTGCCAGCAGGACGCAGCAGTTCTATGGCTACACCTTC | CASRTQQFYGYTF | TRBV6-6 | NA | NA | TRBJ1-2
TGCGGGATCGGGAGGGCCGCCACCGGGGAGCTGTTTTTT | CGIGRAATGELFF | TRBV29-1 | TRBD2 | NA | TRBJ2-2
TGTGCCAGCAGTGTCGGGCCCCGAAGCGAGACCCAGTACTTC | CASSVGPRSETQYF | TRBV6-5 | NA | NA | TRBJ2-5
TGTGCCAGCAGCGCTAGCACAGATACGCAGTATTTT | CASSASTDTQYF | TRBV5-6 | NA | NA | TRBJ2-3
TGTGCCAGTAGTATCGGGACAGATGGGACTGGGCCCGGGGAGCTGTTTTTT | CASSIGTDGTGPGELFF | TRBV19 | NA | NA | TRBJ2-2
TGTGCCAGCAGCTTAGTCACTAGCGGGGACTACGAGCAGTACTTC | CASSLVTSGDYEQYF | TRBV7-9 | TRBD2 | NA | TRBJ2-7
TGTGCCAGCAGCTTAGTGTGGGGGAACACTGAAGCTTTCTTT | CASSLVWGNTEAFF | TRBV11-2 | NA | NA | TRBJ1-1
TGTGCCAGCAGTTTACTCGAAGAAACAGGAATCTATGGCTACACCTTC | CASSLLEETGIYGYTF | TRBV28 | NA | NA | TRBJ1-2
TGTGCCAGCTCACCAGGGGGGAATCAGCCCCAGCATTTT | CASSPGGNQPQHF | TRBV18 | NA | NA | TRBJ1-5
TGTGCCAGCAGCTTGGGAGTTCTACAAGAGACCCAGTACTTC | CASSLGVLQETQYF | TRBV5-8 | NA | NA | TRBJ2-5
TGCGCCAGCCGAGCGGGGAACACCGGGGAGCTGTTTTTT | CASRAGNTGELFF | TRBV5-1 | NA | NA | TRBJ2-2
TGTGCCAGCAGCTTGCAGATGGCGTGGGCTAATGAAAAACTGTTTTTT | CASSLQMAWANEKLFF | TRBV5-6 | NA | NA | TRBJ1-4
TGTGCCAGCTCACCACCGGGACGACGGAATATTTACAATGAGCAGTTCTTC | CASSPPGRRNIYNEQFF | TRBV18 | NA | NA | TRBJ2-1
TGTGCCAGCAGGTCCAGGGCGAGGAACACCGGGGAGCTGTTTTTT | CASRSRARNTGELFF | TRBV11-3 | NA | NA | TRBJ2-2
TGCGCCAGCAGCCGAGACGGCGTATTCACAGATACGCAGTATTTT | CASSRDGVFTDTQYF | TRBV4-1 | NA | NA | TRBJ2-3
TGCGCCAGCAGCCTCCTGGGAAGCACAGATACGCAGTATTTT | CASSLLGSTDTQYF | TRBV5-1 | NA | NA | TRBJ2-3
TGTGCCAGCAGAGAAAGCTTTTGGGAGCAGGGGTACAATGAGCAGTTCTTC | CASRESFWEQGYNEQFF | TRBV5-5 | NA | NA | TRBJ2-1
TGTGCCAGCAGCTTAGTCCGGAACACTGAAGCTTTCTTT | CASSLVRNTEAFF | TRBV11-2 | NA | NA | TRBJ1-1
TGTGCCTGGAGTCAGGGGCTGGGGCCCCAGCATTTT | CAWSQGLGPQHF | TRBV30 | NA | NA | TRBJ1-5
TGTGCCAGCAGTCCCACAGGTAACTACGAGCAGTACTTC | CASSPTGNYEQYF | TRBV5-6 | NA | many | TRBJ2-7
TGTGCCAGTAGGCCTAGCGGGAGATCCAATGAGCAGTTCTTC | CASRPSGRSNEQFF | TRBV19 | TRBD2 | NA | TRBJ2-1
TGTGCCAGCAGTTTAAGTAGGGGACAGGGAGGCTACACCTTC | CASSLSRGQGGYTF | TRBV27 | TRBD1 | NA | TRBJ1-2
TGTGCCAGCAGCTTAGGAGGCCACCCGGACGATAACTATGGCTACACCTTC | CASSLGGHPDDNYGYTF | TRBV11-2 | NA | NA | TRBJ1-2
TGTGCCTGGACCCAGGGGCGGGGTGGCTACACCTTC | CAWTQGRGGYTF | TRBV30 | NA | many | TRBJ1-2
TGTGCCAGCAGCTTCGGGGGCTACGAGCAGTACTTC | CASSFGGYEQYF | TRBV5-6 | NA | NA | TRBJ2-7
TGTGCCAGCAGCTTAGATTCCTACAATGAGCAGTTCTTC | CASSLDSYNEQFF | TRBV7-9 | NA | NA | TRBJ2-1